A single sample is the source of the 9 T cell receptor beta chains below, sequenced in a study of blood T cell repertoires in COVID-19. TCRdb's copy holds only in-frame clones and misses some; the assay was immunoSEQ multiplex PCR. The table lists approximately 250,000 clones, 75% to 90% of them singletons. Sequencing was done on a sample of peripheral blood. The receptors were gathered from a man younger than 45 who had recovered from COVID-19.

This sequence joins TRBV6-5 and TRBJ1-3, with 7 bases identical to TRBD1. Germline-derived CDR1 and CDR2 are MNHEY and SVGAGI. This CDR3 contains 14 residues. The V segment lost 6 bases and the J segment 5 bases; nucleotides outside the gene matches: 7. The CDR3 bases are TGTGCCAGCAGGGGCCGGGACAGAAGAAACACCATATATTTT. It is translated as CASRGRDRRNTIYF.

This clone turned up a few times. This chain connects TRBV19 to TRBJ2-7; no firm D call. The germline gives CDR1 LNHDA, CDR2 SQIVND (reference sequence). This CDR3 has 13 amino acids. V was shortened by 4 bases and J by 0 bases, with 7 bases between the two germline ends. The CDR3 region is CASSKRSSYEQYF. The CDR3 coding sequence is TGTGCCAGTAGTAAAAGGAGCTCCTACGAGCAGTACTTC.

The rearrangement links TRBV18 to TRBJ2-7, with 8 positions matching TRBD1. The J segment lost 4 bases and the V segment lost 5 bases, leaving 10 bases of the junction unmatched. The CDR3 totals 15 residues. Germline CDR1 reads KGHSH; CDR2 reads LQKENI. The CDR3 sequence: CASSARTGRMYEQYF. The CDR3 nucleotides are TGTGCCAGCTCAGCCCGGACAGGGCGGATGTACGAGCAGTACTTC.

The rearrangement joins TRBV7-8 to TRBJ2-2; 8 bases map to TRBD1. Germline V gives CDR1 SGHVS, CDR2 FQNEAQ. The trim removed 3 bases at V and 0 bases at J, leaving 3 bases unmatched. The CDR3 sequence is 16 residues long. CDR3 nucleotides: TGTGCCAGCAGCTTCCGGGACAGGACGAACACCGGGGAGCTGTTTTTT. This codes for CASSFRDRTNTGELFF.

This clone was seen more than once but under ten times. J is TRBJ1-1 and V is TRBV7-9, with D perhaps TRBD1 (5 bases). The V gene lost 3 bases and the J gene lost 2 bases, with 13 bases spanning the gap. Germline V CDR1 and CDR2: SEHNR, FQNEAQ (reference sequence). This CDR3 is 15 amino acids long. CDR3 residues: CASSLHQGLNTEAFF. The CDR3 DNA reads TGTGCCAGCAGCTTGCACCAGGGCTTAAACACTGAAGCTTTCTTT.

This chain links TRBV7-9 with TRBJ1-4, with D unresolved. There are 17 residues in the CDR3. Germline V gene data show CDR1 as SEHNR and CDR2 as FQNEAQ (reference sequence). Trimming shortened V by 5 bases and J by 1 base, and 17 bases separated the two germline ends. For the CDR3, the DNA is TGTGCCAGCAGCCGCACTCGAGCGGGGATAACTAATGAAAAACTGTTTTTT. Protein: CASSRTRAGITNEKLFF.

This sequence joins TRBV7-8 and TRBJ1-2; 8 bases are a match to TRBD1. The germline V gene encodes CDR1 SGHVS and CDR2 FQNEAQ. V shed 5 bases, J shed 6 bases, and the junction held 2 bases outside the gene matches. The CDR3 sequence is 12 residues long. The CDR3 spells CASSPRGHGYTF. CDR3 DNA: TGTGCCAGCAGCCCCAGGGGGCATGGCTACACCTTC.

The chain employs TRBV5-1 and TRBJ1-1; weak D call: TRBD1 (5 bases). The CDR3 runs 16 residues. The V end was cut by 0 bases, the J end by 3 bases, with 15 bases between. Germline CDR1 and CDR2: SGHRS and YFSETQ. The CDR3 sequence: CASSLVGSVGDTEAFF. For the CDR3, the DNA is TGCGCCAGCAGCTTGGTGGGGTCGGTAGGGGACACTGAAGCTTTCTTT.

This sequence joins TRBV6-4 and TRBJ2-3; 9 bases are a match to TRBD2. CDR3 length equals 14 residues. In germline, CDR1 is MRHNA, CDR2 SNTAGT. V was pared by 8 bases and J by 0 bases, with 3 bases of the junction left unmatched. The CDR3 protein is CASRTSVSTDTQYF. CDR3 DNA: TGTGCCAGCCGGACTAGCGTCAGCACAGATACGCAGTATTTT.